This TCR beta chain was recorded in a study of blood T cell repertoires in COVID-19. Study context: Sources were T cells, B-cell-depleted T cells, or PBMCs; the material itself was cDNA or gDNA.

Trimming removed 6 bases from V and 2 bases from J, with 17 bases in between. This CDR3 region has 15 residues. Germline CDR1 and CDR2: SEHNR and FQNEAQ (reference sequence). Original methodology: Reference gene primer amplification in the assay estimated nucleated cell counts. Profiled with immunoSEQ multiplex PCR; TCRdb holds only in-frame clones, not every one. The V and J calls and the clone size are those of that table, but D and trimming were determined from the DNA. Of roughly 250,000 clones detected, about 85% appear once; the ten largest clones hold around 0.97%. Sequencing input: peripheral blood. The chain joins TRBV7-9 to TRBJ2-7; D perhaps matches TRBD2 (6 bases). The source of this sequence is a middle-aged man with acute or convalescent COVID-19. CDR3: CASRGEGGQAYEQYF. The CDR3 DNA is TGTGCCAGCAGGGGGGAAGGAGGGCAAGCCTACGAGCAGTACTTC.